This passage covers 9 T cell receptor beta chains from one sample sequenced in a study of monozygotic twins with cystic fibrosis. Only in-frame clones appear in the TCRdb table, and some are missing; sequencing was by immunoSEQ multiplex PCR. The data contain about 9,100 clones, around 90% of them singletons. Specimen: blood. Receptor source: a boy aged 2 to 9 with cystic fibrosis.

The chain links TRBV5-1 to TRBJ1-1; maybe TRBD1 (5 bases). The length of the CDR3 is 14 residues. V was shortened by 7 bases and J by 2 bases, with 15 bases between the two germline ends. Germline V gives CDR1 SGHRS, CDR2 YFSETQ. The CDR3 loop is CASRPREINTEAFF. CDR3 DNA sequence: TGCGCCAGCCGACCCAGGGAAATAAACACTGAAGCTTTCTTT.

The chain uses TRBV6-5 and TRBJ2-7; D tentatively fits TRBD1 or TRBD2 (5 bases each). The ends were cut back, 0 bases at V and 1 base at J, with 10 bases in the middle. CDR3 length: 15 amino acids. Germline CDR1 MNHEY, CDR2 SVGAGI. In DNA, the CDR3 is TGTGCCAGCAGTTACTCTGGGGACGGATCCTACGAGCAGTACTTC. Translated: CASSYSGDGSYEQYF.

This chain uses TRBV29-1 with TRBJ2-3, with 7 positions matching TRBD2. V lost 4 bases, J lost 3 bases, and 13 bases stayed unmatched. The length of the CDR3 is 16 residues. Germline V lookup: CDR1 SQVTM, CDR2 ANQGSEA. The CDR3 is CSVVVILAEKTDTQYF. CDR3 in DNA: TGCAGCGTTGTAGTTATTCTAGCGGAAAAGACAGATACGCAGTATTTT.

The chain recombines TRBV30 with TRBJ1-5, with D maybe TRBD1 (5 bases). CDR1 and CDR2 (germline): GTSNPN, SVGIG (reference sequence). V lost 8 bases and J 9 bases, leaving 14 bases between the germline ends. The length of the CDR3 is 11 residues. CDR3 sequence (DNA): TGTGCCCTCAGTCCTCAGGGGCCCCAGCATTTT. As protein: CALSPQGPQHF.

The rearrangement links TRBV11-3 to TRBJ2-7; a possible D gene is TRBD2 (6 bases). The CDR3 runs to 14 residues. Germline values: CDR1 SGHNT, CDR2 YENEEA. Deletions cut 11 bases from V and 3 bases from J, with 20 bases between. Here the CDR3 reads CAPLRGRGIYEQYV. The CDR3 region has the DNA TGTGCCCCCTTAAGGGGACGCGGGATCTACGAGCAGTACGTC.

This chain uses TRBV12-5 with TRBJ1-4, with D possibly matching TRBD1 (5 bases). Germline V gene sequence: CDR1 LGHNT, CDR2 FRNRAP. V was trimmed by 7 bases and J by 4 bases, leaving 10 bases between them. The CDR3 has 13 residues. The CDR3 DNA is TGTGCTAGTGAGGGGTTGCGTAATGAAAAACTGTTTTTT. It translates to CASEGLRNEKLFF.

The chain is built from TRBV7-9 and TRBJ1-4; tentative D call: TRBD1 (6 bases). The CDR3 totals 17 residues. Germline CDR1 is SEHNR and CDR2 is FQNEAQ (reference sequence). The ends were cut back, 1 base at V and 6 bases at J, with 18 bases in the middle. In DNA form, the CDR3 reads TGTGCCAGCAGCTTAGGGGCGGAATACAGGGATGATGAAAAACTGTTTTTT. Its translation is CASSLGAEYRDDEKLFF.

CDR3 nucleotide sequence: TGCGCCAGCAGCCAAGAGGGCCCCTATAATTCACCCCTCCACTTT. It yields the protein CASSQEGPYNSPLHF. V gene TRBV4-1 combines with J gene TRBJ1-6; D is undetermined. The CDR3 loop spans 15 amino acids. The germline V and J ends were trimmed by 0 bases and 2 bases, with 5 bases remaining between them. Looked up from germline, CDR1 is MGHRA and CDR2 is YSYEKL.

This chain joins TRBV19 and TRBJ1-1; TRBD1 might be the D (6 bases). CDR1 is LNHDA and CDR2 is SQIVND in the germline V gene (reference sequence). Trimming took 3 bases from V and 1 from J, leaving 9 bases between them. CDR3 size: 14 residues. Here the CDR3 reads CASSMTGTNTEAFF. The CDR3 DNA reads TGTGCCAGTAGTATGACAGGAACGAACACTGAAGCTTTCTTT.